These T cell receptor beta chains were read from a single sample in a study of T-cell reconstitution after alpha-beta-depleted transplantation in children. One entry per CDR3 protein, called by TCRdb with MiXCR from the PCR reads. Seen here are about 870,000 distinct CDR3 sequences, 16% observed once, and the top ten hold approximately 5%. This specimen was PBMCs, mostly from graft donor cells, taken 360 days after TCRalphabeta/CD19-depleted stem cell transplant. These receptors came from a male patient under 18 who had a stem cell transplant for acute lymphoblastic leukemia, so the T cells may come from the graft donor. Both conserved end residues are part of each CDR3. A D gene is named only where the DNA matches it firmly. Clone size is shown for a subset of rows, as once, few, many or a class of expanded clone.

j_call v_call clone_size d_call cdr3_aa cdr3_nt
TRBJ1-1 TRBV5-1 many - CASSLVGAPNTEAFF TGCGCCAGCAGCTTGGTGGGGGCCCCGAACACTGAAGCTTTCTTT
TRBJ2-7 TRBV3-1 few - CATVPYAQYF TGTGCCACAGTCCCCTACGCGCAGTACTTC
TRBJ1-2 TRBV12-3/TRBV12-4 many - CASSRDNYYGYTF TGTGCCAGCAGTCGGGACAACTACTATGGCTACACCTTC
TRBJ2-7 TRBV4-1 - - CASSQKAAPYYEQYF TGCGCCAGCAGCCAAAAAGCAGCGCCCTACTACGAGCAGTACTTC
TRBJ2-2 TRBV27 many TRBD2 CASSLAGGPTGELFF TGTGCCAGCAGTTTAGCGGGAGGGCCCACCGGGGAGCTGTTTTTT
TRBJ1-1 TRBV29-1 few TRBD1 CSVAGGGTEAFF TGCAGCGTTGCAGGGGGAGGGACTGAAGCTTTCTTT
TRBJ2-5 TRBV29-1 few - CSALDRPETQYF TGCAGCGCCCTGGACCGGCCGGAGACCCAGTACTTC
TRBJ2-5 TRBV29-1 few - CSVRLGPQETQYF TGCAGCGTTCGATTGGGGCCCCAAGAGACCCAGTACTTC
TRBJ2-1 TRBV4-1 - - CASSQDRRRGSSYNEQFF TGCGCCAGCAGCCAAGATCGTCGACGGGGTAGCTCCTACAATGAGCAGTTCTTC
TRBJ1-2 TRBV5-1 - TRBD1 CASSLAGQGNYGYTF TGCGCCAGCAGCTTGGCGGGACAGGGTAACTATGGCTACACCTTC
TRBJ2-1 TRBV7-8 many TRBD2 CARFSGSAYNEQFF TGTGCCAGATTCAGCGGGAGTGCCTACAATGAGCAGTTCTTC
TRBJ2-2 TRBV9 few - CASSVVGGAGTGELFF TGTGCCAGCAGCGTAGTGGGGGGCGCGGGCACCGGGGAGCTGTTTTTT
TRBJ1-1 TRBV7-3 - - CASSGSLSTEAFF TGTGCCAGCAGTGGAAGTCTCTCCACTGAAGCTTTCTTT
TRBJ2-3 TRBV5-1 few TRBD2 CASSLRVAGAPDTQYF TGCGCCAGCAGCTTGCGGGTAGCGGGAGCCCCAGATACGCAGTATTTT
TRBJ2-3 TRBV20-1 few - CSARSGYTQYF TGCAGTGCCCGAAGCGGGTATACGCAGTATTTT
TRBJ2-5 TRBV5-6 once TRBD2 CASSLEVAGTYQETQYF TGTGCCAGCAGCTTGGAGGTAGCGGGAACGTACCAAGAGACCCAGTACTTC
TRBJ2-1 TRBV4-1 - TRBD2 CASSQVSSGYDEQFF TGCGCCAGCAGCCAAGTATCTAGCGGGTACGATGAGCAGTTCTTC
TRBJ2-6 TRBV4-1 - TRBD1 CASSQDPPTGAGANVLTF TGCGCCAGCAGCCAAGATCCCCCGACAGGGGCTGGGGCCAACGTCCTGACTTTC
TRBJ2-7 TRBV12-3/TRBV12-4 few - CASSFRGTRSGEQYF TGTGCCAGCAGTTTTCGAGGGACAAGATCTGGCGAGCAGTACTTC
TRBJ2-7 TRBV5-1 few TRBD2 CASSHGTSGAYEQYF TGCGCCAGCAGCCACGGGACTAGCGGTGCCTACGAGCAGTACTTC
TRBJ1-2 TRBV18 few TRBD1 CASSPNSGQRDGYTF TGTGCCAGCTCACCAAATTCGGGACAGAGGGATGGCTACACCTTC
TRBJ2-2 TRBV3-1 few TRBD2 CASSLIGLAGNTGELFF TGTGCCAGCAGCTTAATCGGACTAGCGGGAAATACCGGGGAGCTGTTTTTT
TRBJ2-7 TRBV5-1 - - CASSLVGDLLSYEQYF TGCGCCAGCAGCTTGGTGGGGGACCTCTTGTCCTACGAGCAGTACTTC
TRBJ2-1 TRBV29-1 few TRBD2 CSVAGGGADEQFF TGCAGCGTAGCGGGAGGAGGTGCCGATGAGCAGTTCTTC
TRBJ2-1 TRBV4-2 few TRBD2 CASSQNGRAVYNEQFF TGTGCCAGCAGCCAAAACGGGAGGGCCGTCTACAATGAGCAGTTCTTC
TRBJ1-2 TRBV12-3/TRBV12-4 - - CASTDLGGPYGYTF TGTGCCAGCACCGACCTGGGGGGTCCCTATGGCTACACCTTC
TRBJ2-7 TRBV4-1 few - CASSQVPETYEQYF TGCGCCAGCAGCCAAGTCCCCGAAACCTACGAGCAGTACTTC